The 13 T cell receptor beta chains reported below all come from one sample, sequenced in a study of shared clonotypes between healthy human individuals. Terminally differentiated effector memory CD45RA+ cells were excluded by CCR7 positive selection of CD45RO-negative cells. The data were produced by immunoSEQ multiplex PCR, yet TCRdb's version contains in-frame clones alone and is incomplete. The sample carries about 2.1 million clones, around 95% recorded once. The sample consisted of naive CD8+ T cells from PBMCs. The receptors were sampled from a young man in good health. Some clones in this sample may be carry-over from other donors' samples.

Of note for this clone: Distinct nucleotide sequences in the sample also encode this CDR3. The chain couples TRBV7-9 to TRBJ2-7; 9 bases line up with TRBD1. This CDR3 region has 14 residues. Trimming cost V 5 bases and J 2 bases; bases outside gene matches: 4. Germline CDR1 is SEHNR and CDR2 is FQNEAQ (reference sequence). The CDR3 is CASSPRDRAYEQYF. The DNA of the CDR3 is TGTGCCAGCAGCCCCAGGGACAGGGCCTACGAGCAGTACTTC.

The chain joins TRBV7-9 to TRBJ2-5, with TRBD1 identical over 8 bases. This CDR3 has 16 amino acids. V dropped 2 bases and J dropped 5; count of bases not matched to a gene: 10. Germline assignment: CDR1 SEHNR and CDR2 FQNEAQ (reference sequence). The CDR3 region is CASSLPEQGGRETQYF. The CDR3 nucleotides read TGTGCCAGCAGCTTACCTGAACAGGGGGGTAGGGAGACCCAGTACTTC.

This chain links TRBV27 with TRBJ2-1; 7 bases agree with TRBD2. This CDR3 has 15 residues. Germline assignment: CDR1 MNHEY and CDR2 SMNVEV (reference sequence). The V gene end was trimmed by 6 bases and the J gene end by 3 bases; junction bases not matched to a gene: 8. CDR3 protein: CASRLLAGYYNEQFF. CDR3 in DNA: TGTGCCAGCAGGCTCTTAGCGGGCTACTACAATGAGCAGTTCTTC.

J is TRBJ1-4 and V is TRBV19; D gene uncertain. This CDR3 has 15 residues. Germline V gene data show CDR1 as LNHDA and CDR2 as SQIVND (reference sequence). Trimming removed 3 bases from V and 5 bases from J, with 13 bases in between. The CDR3 protein is CASSMRGKANEKLFF. DNA for the CDR3: TGTGCCAGTAGTATGCGGGGTAAGGCGAATGAAAAACTGTTTTTT. Based on the CDR3 plus reference TRBV19 and TRBJ1-4, the full variable domain is DGGITQSPKYLFRKEGQNVTLSCEQNLNHDAMYWYRQDPGQGLRLIYYSQIVNDFQKGDIAEGYSVSREKKESFPLTVTSAQKNPTAFYLCASSMRGKANEKLFFGSGTQLSVL.

The chain carries TRBV28 and TRBJ2-7; 7 positions match TRBD1. This CDR3 has 15 residues. Losses at the gene ends were 7 bases for V and 2 bases for J; bases not matched to a gene: 11. Germline V gives CDR1 MDHEN, CDR2 SYDVKM. CDR3 sequence: CASTRSGQQPYEQYF. DNA of the CDR3: TGTGCCAGCACCCGCTCGGGACAGCAACCCTACGAGCAGTACTTC.

The chain links TRBV7-9 to TRBJ2-2; D may be TRBD2 (5 bases). Germline V gene sequence: CDR1 SEHNR, CDR2 FQNEAQ (reference sequence). V lost 1 base, J lost 6 bases, and 12 bases lay in between. This CDR3 comprises 15 residues. CDR3 amino acids: CASSLVDSPPGELFF. The CDR3 DNA reads TGTGCCAGCAGCTTAGTGGACTCTCCTCCCGGGGAGCTGTTTTTT.

V usage is TRBV7-9 and J usage is TRBJ2-5, with unresolved D. CDR1 and CDR2 from the germline V gene are SEHNR and FQNEAQ (reference sequence). Deletions cut 5 bases from V and 1 base from J, with 11 bases between. This CDR3 is built from 14 residues. The CDR3 coding sequence is TGTGCCAGCAGCGACCACGAAGCCCAAGAGACCCAGTACTTC. It yields the protein CASSDHEAQETQYF.

The genes are TRBV7-8 and TRBJ2-7; 8 positions agree with TRBD1. Germline V gene data show CDR1 as SGHVS and CDR2 as FQNEAQ. The CDR3 runs 15 residues. V dropped 1 base and J dropped 0; count of bases not matched to a gene: 2. This CDR3 is CASSLGQGFSYEQYF. As DNA, the CDR3 is TGTGCCAGCAGCTTAGGACAGGGGTTCTCCTACGAGCAGTACTTC.

The chain joins TRBV27 to TRBJ1-2, with D maybe TRBD1 (5 bases). V gave up 4 bases and J gave up 8 bases, with 20 bases separating them. There are 15 residues in the CDR3. The germline V gene encodes CDR1 MNHEY and CDR2 SMNVEV (reference sequence). The CDR3 sequence is CASSSGSGSGRGYTF. DNA of the CDR3: TGTGCCAGCAGTTCAGGATCCGGGTCAGGGCGAGGCTACACCTTC.

Written as DNA, the CDR3 is TGTGCCAGCGGATCCTCGGGTGGGGGCACCTACAATGAGCAGTTCTTC. The encoded protein is CASGSSGGGTYNEQFF. The chain recombines TRBV28 with TRBJ2-1, with D maybe TRBD1 (6 bases). The germline CDR1 and CDR2 sequences are MDHEN and SYDVKM. This CDR3 contains 16 residues. The V end was cut by 8 bases, the J end by 2 bases, with 19 bases between.

This chain connects TRBV27 to TRBJ2-5; TRBD2 matches 7 bases. Germline V gene lookup returns CDR1 MNHEY and CDR2 SMNVEV (reference sequence). Trimming took 4 bases from V and 2 from J; bases not matched to a gene: 1. The CDR3 extends over 13 amino acids. CDR3 region: CASSWGLQETQYF. DNA of the CDR3: TGTGCCAGCAGTTGGGGACTACAAGAGACCCAGTACTTC.

The chain couples TRBV7-9 to TRBJ2-1, with D hard to call. Germline V gene lookup returns CDR1 SEHNR and CDR2 FQNEAQ (reference sequence). This CDR3 comprises 15 residues. The V gene lost 5 bases and the J gene lost 5 bases, with 16 bases spanning the gap. The chain's CDR3 is CASSGLVSGNNEQFF. The DNA for the CDR3 is TGTGCCAGCAGCGGTCTAGTTAGTGGCAACAATGAGCAGTTCTTC.

This chain uses TRBV5-1 with TRBJ2-5; D call uncertain. V gave up 0 bases and J gave up 4 bases, with 10 bases separating them. Per the germline V gene, CDR1 is SGHRS and CDR2 is YFSETQ. This CDR3 has 14 residues. The CDR3 spells CASSLGRVVETQYF. CDR3 in DNA: TGCGCCAGCAGCTTGGGTCGGGTAGTAGAGACCCAGTACTTC.